This TCR beta chain was profiled in a study of blood T cell repertoires in COVID-19 (dated by TCRdb to 2020 to 2022). With regard to the full study: Samples covering the acute and convalescent phases of COVID-19 were provided by collaborators in the United States, Italy and Spain. The prospective study material was composed of cDNA or gDNA derived from T cells, B-cell-depleted T cells, or PBMCs. The dataset comprised deeply sampled blood TCRbeta repertoires from subjects exposed to, actively infected with, or recovered from COVID-19. The repertoires were released in a freely available public database meant as a resource for research on the immune response to SARS-CoV-2. Where available, HLA class I and class II types were obtained from metadata supplied by the sample provider rather than from assay-based typing. The samples were drawn from the first 160 participants of the ongoing ImmuneRACE study and from 1,254 subjects provided by 6 global collaborators. The sample metadata nearly always contained a de-identified subject ID, COVID-19 status, age in years and sex.

TCRbeta CDR3 regions were amplified from genomic DNA using the immunoSEQ Assay, a bias-controlled multiplex PCR. Processing in the source paper ran as follows. Nucleated cell counts per sample were estimated from amplification of reference gene primers within the assay. To quantify the absolute abundance of each unique TCRbeta CDR3 rearrangement, sequence reads were collapsed and filtered. For each sample, productive Simpson clonality was calculated as the square root of Simpson's diversity index over productive rearrangements. Entries here come from immuneACCESS through TCRdb and include only in-frame sequences with V and J called. Some clones fail to appear in such tables; in the studies checked, an unresolved V gene covers under half of the shortfall, and the cause of the remainder is unknown. That table supplies the V and J calls and clone size; D and trimming were determined from the DNA. The sample table holds around 70,000 clones, of which around 80% were seen once. 15% to 20% of the sample goes to the ten largest clones.

Another Seattle source contributed samples from volunteer blood donors who had recovered from COVID-19. Each collaborating institution followed its own protocols to collect whole blood in K2EDTA tubes. Collaborator samples were shipped for TCRbeta analysis as frozen whole blood, isolated PBMCs, or DNA extracted from either sample type. Trimming removed 1 base from V and 8 bases from J; the gene matches leave 1 base unexplained. From cysteine to phenylalanine, the CDR3 is 14 amino acids long. The entry retains the CDR3 DNA only, 42 bases that are in frame from base 1. Taken from the germline V gene, the CDR1 and CDR2 loops are SGHAT and FQNNGV. A note on this clone: It lacks a known antigen. The input lacks base qualities; no much larger clone sits a single base away.

Overall study outcomes, separate from this receptor: The quantity of clinical and demographic metadata differed by source and by participant and was supplied without curation.

Sequenced: peripheral blood. The receptor's source is a man between 65 and 85 years old who had recovered from COVID-19. Recombination linked TRBV11-2 to TRBJ2-2; a stretch of 10 junction bases matches TRBD2. The CDR3 amino acid sequence is: CASSLGTSGGELFF. In nucleotide form, the sequence is TGTGCCAGCAGCTTAGGGACTAGCGGTGGGGAGCTGTTTTTT.